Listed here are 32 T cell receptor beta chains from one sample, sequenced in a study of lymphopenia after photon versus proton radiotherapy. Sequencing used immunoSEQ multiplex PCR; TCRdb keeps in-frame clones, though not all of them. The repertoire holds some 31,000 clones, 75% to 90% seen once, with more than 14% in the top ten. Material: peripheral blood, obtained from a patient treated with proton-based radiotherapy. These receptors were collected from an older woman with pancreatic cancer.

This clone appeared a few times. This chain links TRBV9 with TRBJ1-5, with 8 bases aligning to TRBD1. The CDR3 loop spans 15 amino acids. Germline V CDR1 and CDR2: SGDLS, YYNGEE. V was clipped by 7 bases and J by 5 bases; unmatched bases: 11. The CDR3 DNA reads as TGTGCCAGCCGCGACGGTACAGGGGGGTATCAGCCCCAGCATTTT. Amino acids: CASRDGTGGYQPQHF.

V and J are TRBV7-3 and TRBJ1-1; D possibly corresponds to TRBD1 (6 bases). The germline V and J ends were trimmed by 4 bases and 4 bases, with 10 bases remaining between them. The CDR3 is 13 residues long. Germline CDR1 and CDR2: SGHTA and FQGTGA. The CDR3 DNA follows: TGTGCCAGCAGCTACAGGGAGAGCACTGAAGCTTTCTTT. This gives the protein CASSYRESTEAFF.

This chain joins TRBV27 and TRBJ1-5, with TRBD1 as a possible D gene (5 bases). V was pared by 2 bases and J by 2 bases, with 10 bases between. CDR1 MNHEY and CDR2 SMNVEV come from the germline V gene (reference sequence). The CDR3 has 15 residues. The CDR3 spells CASSLARAGNQPQHF. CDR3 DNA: TGTGCCAGCAGTTTAGCCAGGGCCGGCAATCAGCCCCAGCATTTT.

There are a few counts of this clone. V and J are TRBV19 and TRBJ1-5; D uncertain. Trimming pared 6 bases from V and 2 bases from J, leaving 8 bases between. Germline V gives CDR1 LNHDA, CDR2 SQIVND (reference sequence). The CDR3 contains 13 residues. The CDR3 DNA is TGTGCCAGTAGGATTTATGGCAATCAGCCCCAGCATTTT. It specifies CASRIYGNQPQHF.

CDR3 sequence (DNA): TGTGCCAGCAGCTTCGACGGCGGGAGGACGAATGAGCAGTTCTTC. This encodes CASSFDGGRTNEQFF. The chain couples TRBV7-9 to TRBJ2-1, with 8 bases fitting TRBD2. J gave up 7 bases and V 3 bases, and 8 bases lay outside the gene matches. The CDR3 contains 15 residues. Per germline, CDR1 SEHNR and CDR2 FQNEAQ (reference sequence). The full variable domain, in which reference TRBV7-9 and TRBJ2-1 provide the parts outside the CDR3, is DTGVSQNPRHKITKRGQNVTFRCDPISEHNRLYWYRQTLGQGPEFLTYFQNEAQLEKSRLLSDRFSAERPKGSFSTLEIQRTEQGDSAMYLCASSFDGGRTNEQFFGPGTRLTVL.

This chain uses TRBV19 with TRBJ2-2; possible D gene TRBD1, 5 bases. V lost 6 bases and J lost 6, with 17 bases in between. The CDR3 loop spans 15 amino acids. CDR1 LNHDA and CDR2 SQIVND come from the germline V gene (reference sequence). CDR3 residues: CASSHKQGSSGELFF. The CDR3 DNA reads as TGTGCCAGTAGCCACAAGCAGGGTTCGTCCGGGGAGCTGTTTTTT.

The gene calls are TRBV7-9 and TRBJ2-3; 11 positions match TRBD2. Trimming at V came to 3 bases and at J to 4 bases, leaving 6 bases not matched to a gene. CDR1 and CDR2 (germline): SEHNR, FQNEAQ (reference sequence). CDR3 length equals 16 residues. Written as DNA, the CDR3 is TGTGCCAGCAGCTTTCTTAGCGGGAGGGATCCAGATACGCAGTATTTT. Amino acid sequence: CASSFLSGRDPDTQYF.

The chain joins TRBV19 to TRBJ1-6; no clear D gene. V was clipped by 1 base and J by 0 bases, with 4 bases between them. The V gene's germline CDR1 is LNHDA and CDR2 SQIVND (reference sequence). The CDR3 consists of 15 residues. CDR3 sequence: CASSIGVSYNSPLHF. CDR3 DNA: TGTGCCAGTAGTATAGGAGTCTCCTATAATTCACCCCTCCACTTT.

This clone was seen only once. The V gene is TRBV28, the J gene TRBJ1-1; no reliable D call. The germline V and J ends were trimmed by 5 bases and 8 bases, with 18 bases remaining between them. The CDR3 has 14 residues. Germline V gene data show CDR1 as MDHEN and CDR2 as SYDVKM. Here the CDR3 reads CASSLDLTQGEAFF. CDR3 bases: TGTGCCAGCAGTCTGGATTTGACACAAGGAGAAGCTTTCTTT.

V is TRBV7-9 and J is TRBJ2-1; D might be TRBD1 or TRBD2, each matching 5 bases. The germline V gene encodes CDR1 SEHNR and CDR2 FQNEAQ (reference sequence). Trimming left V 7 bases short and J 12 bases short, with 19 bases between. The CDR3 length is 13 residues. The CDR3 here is CASNFGTEILQFF. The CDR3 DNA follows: TGTGCCAGCAACTTCGGGACCGAAATTTTGCAGTTCTTC.

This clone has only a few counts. The CDR3 DNA follows: TGTGCCAGCAGCCTCGACAGGGGGCGAGGGCCCCAGCATTTT. This sequence encodes CASSLDRGRGPQHF. The chain couples TRBV5-6 to TRBJ1-5, with 10 nucleotides matching TRBD1. J was trimmed by 9 bases and V by 4 bases; bases with no gene match: 7. Germline V gene data show CDR1 as SGHDT and CDR2 as YYEEEE. This CDR3 is 14 amino acids long. The full variable domain, completed using reference TRBV5-6 and TRBJ1-5, is DAGVTQSPTHLIKTRGQQVTLRCSPKSGHDTVSWYQQALGQGPQFIFQYYEEEERQRGNFPDRFSGHQFPNYSSELNVNALLLGDSALYLCASSLDRGRGPQHFGDGTRLSIL.

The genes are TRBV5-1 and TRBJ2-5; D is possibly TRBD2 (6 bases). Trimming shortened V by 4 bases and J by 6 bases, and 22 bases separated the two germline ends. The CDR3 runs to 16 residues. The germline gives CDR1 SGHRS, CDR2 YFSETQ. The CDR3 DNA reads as TGCGCCAGCAGCCCCCAAAGTGGGGGAGGCATGAAGACCCAGTACTTC. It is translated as CASSPQSGGGMKTQYF.

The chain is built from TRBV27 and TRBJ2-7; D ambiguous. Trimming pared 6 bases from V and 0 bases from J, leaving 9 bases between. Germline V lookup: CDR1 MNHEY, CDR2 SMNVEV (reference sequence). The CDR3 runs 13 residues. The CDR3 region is CASSLTASYEQYF. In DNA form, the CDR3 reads TGTGCCAGCAGCCTCACTGCCTCCTACGAGCAGTACTTC.

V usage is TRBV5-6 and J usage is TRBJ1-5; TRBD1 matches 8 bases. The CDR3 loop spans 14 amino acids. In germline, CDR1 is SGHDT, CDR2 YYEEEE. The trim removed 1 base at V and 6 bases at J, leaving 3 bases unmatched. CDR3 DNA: TGTGCCAGCAGCTTGAGGACAGGGTTTCAGCCCCAGCATTTT. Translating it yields CASSLRTGFQPQHF.

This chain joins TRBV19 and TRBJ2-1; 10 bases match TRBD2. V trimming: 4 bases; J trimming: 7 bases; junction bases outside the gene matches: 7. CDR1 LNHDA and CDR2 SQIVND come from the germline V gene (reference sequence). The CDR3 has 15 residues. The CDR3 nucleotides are TGTGCCAGTAGTACGCCTAGCGGGAGTAGGAATGAGCAGTTCTTC. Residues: CASSTPSGSRNEQFF.

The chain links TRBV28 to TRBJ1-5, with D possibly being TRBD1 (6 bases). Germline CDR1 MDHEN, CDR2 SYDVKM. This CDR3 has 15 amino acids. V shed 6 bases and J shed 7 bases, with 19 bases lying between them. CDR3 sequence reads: CASSLGASRGQPQHF. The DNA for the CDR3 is TGTGCCAGCAGCCTGGGGGCGTCCCGGGGACAGCCCCAGCATTTT.

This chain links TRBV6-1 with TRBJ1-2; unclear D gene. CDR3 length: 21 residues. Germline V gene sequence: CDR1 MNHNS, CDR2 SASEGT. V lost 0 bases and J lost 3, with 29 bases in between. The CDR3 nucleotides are TGTGCCAGCAGTGAAGCTTTTCATAGATTCTCTTATCTGGGCAGGTACTATGGCTACACCTTC. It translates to CASSEAFHRFSYLGRYYGYTF.

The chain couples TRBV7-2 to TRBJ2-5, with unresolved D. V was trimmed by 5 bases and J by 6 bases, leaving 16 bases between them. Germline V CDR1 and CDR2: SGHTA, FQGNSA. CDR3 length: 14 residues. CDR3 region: CASSQSGATQTQYF. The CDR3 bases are TGTGCCAGCAGCCAAAGTGGAGCTACTCAGACCCAGTACTTC.

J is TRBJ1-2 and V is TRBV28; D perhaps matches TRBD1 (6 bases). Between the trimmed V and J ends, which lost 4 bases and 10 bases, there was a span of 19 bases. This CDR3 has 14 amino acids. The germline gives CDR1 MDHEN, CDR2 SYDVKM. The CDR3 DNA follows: TGTGCCAGCAGTTCCACTCACAGGGTTGGGGTCTACACCTTC. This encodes CASSSTHRVGVYTF.

The CDR3 sequence: CAWREDYEQYF. CDR3 bases: TGTGCCTGGAGAGAAGATTACGAGCAGTACTTC. The gene calls are TRBV30 and TRBJ2-7, with D hard to call. Germline assignment: CDR1 GTSNPN and CDR2 SVGIG (reference sequence). The CDR3 loop spans 11 amino acids. V shed 3 bases and J shed 4 bases, with 7 bases lying between them.

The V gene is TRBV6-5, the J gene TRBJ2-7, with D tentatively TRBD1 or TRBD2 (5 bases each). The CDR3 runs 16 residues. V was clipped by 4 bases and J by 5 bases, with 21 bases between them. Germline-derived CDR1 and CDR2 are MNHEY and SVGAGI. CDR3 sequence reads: CASSSFDRPLGHEQYF. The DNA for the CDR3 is TGTGCCAGCAGTTCCTTCGACAGACCACTGGGACACGAGCAGTACTTC.

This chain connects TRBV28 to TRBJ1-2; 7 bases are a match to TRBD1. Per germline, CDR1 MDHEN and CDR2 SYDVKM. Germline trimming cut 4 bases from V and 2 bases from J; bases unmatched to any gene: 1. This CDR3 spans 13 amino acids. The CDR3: CASSWDRNYGYTF. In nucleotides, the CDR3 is TGTGCCAGCAGTTGGGACAGAAACTATGGCTACACCTTC.

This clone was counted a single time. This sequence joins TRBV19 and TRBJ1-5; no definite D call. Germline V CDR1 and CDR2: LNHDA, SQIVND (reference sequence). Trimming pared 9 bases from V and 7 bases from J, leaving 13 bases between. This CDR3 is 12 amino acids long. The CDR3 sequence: CASRPGQQPQHF. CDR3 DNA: TGTGCCAGCAGACCCGGTCAGCAGCCCCAGCATTTT.

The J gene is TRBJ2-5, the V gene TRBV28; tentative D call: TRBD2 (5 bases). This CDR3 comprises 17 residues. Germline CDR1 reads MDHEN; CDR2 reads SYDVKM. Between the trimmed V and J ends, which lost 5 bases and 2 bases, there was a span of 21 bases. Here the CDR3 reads CASSPGAGRPAQETQYF. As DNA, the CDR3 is TGTGCCAGCAGTCCCGGTGCGGGCCGCCCCGCACAAGAGACCCAGTACTTC.

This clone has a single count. The CDR3 DNA follows: TGTGCCAGCAGCCAACTACAGGGGGGTAATGAAAAACTGTTTTTT. It codes for CASSQLQGGNEKLFF. The chain employs TRBV14 and TRBJ1-4, with 8 bases identical to TRBD1. The CDR3 is made up of 15 amino acids. Germline V gene sequence: CDR1 SGHDN, CDR2 FVKESK. V trimming: 2 bases; J trimming: 4 bases; junction bases outside the gene matches: 3.

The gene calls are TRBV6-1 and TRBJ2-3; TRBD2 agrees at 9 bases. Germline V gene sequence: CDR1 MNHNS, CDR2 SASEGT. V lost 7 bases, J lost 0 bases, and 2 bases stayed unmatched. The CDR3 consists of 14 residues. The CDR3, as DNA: TGTGCCAGCACGGGACTAGCTAGCACAGATACGCAGTATTTT. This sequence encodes CASTGLASTDTQYF.

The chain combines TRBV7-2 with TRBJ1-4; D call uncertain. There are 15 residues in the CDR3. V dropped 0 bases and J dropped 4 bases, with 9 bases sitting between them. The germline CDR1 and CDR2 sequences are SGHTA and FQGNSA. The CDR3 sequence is CASSLAGLGNEKLFF. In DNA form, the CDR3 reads TGTGCCAGCAGCTTAGCAGGTCTGGGTAATGAAAAACTGTTTTTT.

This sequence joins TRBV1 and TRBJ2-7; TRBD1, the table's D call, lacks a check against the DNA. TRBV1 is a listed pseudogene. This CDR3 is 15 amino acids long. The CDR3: CTSSQDDSSSYEQYF. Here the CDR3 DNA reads TGCACCAGCAGCCAAGACGACAGCAGCTCCTACGAGCAGTACTTC.

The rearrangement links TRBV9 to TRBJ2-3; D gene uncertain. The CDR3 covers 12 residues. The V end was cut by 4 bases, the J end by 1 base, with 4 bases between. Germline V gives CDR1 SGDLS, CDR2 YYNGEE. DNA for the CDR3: TGTGCCAGCAGCCCGCGCACAGATACGCAGTATTTT. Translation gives CASSPRTDTQYF.

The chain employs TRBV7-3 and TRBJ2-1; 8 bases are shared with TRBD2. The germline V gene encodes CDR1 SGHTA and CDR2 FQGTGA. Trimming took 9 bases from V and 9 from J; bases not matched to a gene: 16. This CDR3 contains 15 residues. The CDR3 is CASLGDAGGFSEQFF. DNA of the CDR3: TGTGCCAGTTTGGGCGATGCGGGAGGTTTTAGTGAGCAGTTCTTC.

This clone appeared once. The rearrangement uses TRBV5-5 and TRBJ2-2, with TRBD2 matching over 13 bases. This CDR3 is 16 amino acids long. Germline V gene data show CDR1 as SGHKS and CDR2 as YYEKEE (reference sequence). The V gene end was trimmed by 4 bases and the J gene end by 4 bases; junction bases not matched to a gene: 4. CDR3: CASSGGLAGSTGELFF. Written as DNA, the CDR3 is TGTGCCAGCAGCGGGGGACTAGCGGGGAGCACCGGGGAGCTGTTTTTT.

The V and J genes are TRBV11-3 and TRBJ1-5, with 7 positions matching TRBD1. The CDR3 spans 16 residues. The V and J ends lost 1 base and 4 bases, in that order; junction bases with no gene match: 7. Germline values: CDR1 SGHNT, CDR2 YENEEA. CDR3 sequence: CASSLGPGTDNQPQHF. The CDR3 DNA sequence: TGTGCCAGCAGCTTAGGCCCAGGGACAGATAATCAGCCCCAGCATTTT.